The 2 T cell receptor beta chains in this list originate from one sample, sequenced in a study of OX40 agonist ivuxolimab in advanced cancers. The data were produced by immunoSEQ multiplex PCR, yet TCRdb's version contains in-frame clones alone and is incomplete. The sample includes approximately 70,000 clones, roughly nine tenths seen only once; the top ten take approximately 0.91%. The specimen was CD4+ or CD8+ T cells sorted from blood, collected in a trial of the OX40 agonist ivuxolimab. Receptors were obtained from an adult with an advanced solid tumor such as melanoma, head and neck, liver or kidney cancer.

V and J are TRBV5-4 and TRBJ2-3; D possibly corresponds to TRBD2 (6 bases). V shed 4 bases and J shed 5 bases, with 11 bases lying between them. CDR3 length equals 13 residues. Germline CDR1 SGHNT, CDR2 YYREEE (reference sequence). CDR3 amino acids: CASSRRGVDTQYF. The CDR3 DNA is TGTGCCAGCAGCCGCCGCGGGGTAGATACGCAGTATTTT. Full variable domain (rest looked up from reference TRBV5-4 and TRBJ2-3): ETGVTQSPTHLIKTRGQQVTLRCSSQSGHNTVSWYQQALGQGPQFIFQYYREEENGRGNFPPRFSGLQFPNYSSELNVNALELDDSALYLCASSRRGVDTQYFGPGTRLTVL.

The chain combines TRBV9 with TRBJ1-1; D possibly corresponds to TRBD1 (5 bases). With 2 bases removed from V and 8 bases from J, the gap between germline ends came to 16 bases. The CDR3 length is 14 residues. Germline V lookup: CDR1 SGDLS, CDR2 YYNGEE. This chain's CDR3 is CASSVSGEGSEAFF. CDR3 in DNA: TGTGCCAGCAGCGTGTCGGGGGAGGGGAGCGAAGCTTTCTTT.